The 30 T cell receptor beta chains below were found in one sample sequenced in a study of shared clonotypes between healthy human individuals (TCRdb year 2020). Preparation of the library involved the immunoSEQ multiplex PCR assay. In TCRdb, the immuneACCESS table is reduced to in-frame sequences with V and J assigned. These tables do not hold every clone; where another copy was compared, an unresolved V gene accounts for under half, and the others remain unexplained. Recorded for this sample are more than 150,000 clones; 65% to 70% of them occurred a single time. The ten biggest clones cover roughly a tenth of the sample. What was sequenced was memory CD4+ T cells sorted from blood. The cell subset or site label for this specimen denotes: CD45RA-negative fraction. All receptors derive from a man aged 30-40 years in good health.

This clone was recorded only once. V and J are TRBV6-6 and TRBJ2-2; TRBD1 or TRBD2 may be the D gene (5 bases each). The germline gives CDR1 MNHNY, CDR2 SVGAGI (reference sequence). The V gene lost 10 bases and the J gene lost 0 bases, with 12 bases spanning the gap. The CDR3 is 14 amino acids. The CDR3 here is CATTGPPNTGELFF. Written as DNA, the CDR3 is TGTGCCACCACGGGACCCCCGAACACCGGGGAGCTGTTTTTT.

In this sample, this clone turned up a few times. The chain links TRBV27 to TRBJ2-1; 7 bases match TRBD2. Germline values: CDR1 MNHEY, CDR2 SMNVEV (reference sequence). The CDR3 is 16 amino acids. The junction had 17 bases not matched to a gene; V was cut back by 6 bases and J by 9 bases. DNA for the CDR3: TGTGCCAGCAGGATAAGTTTTAGTGGGACTACCGTTGAGCAGTTCTTC. This encodes CASRISFSGTTVEQFF.

This chain uses TRBV4-1 with TRBJ2-1; D is unclear. Looked up from germline, CDR1 is MGHRA and CDR2 is YSYEKL. This CDR3 has 16 amino acids. V gave up 0 bases and J gave up 1 base, with 10 bases separating them. The CDR3: CASSQDSRISYNEQFF. Here the CDR3 DNA reads TGCGCCAGCAGCCAAGATTCGCGGATATCCTACAATGAGCAGTTCTTC.

The chain carries TRBV20-1 and TRBJ1-5; D remains unclear. This CDR3 spans 11 amino acids. V was clipped by 4 bases and J by 7 bases, with 8 bases between them. Germline values: CDR1 DFQATT, CDR2 SNEGSKA (reference sequence). Written as DNA, the CDR3 is TGCAGTGCTAAGGAAGGCCAGCCCCAGCATTTT. Encoded protein: CSAKEGQPQHF.

Here the CDR3 DNA reads TGTGCCAGCAGTGTCTACGACAGAACCTACGAGCAGTACTTC. Its translation is CASSVYDRTYEQYF. The V call is TRBV6-1, the J call TRBJ2-7; TRBD1 is a possible D gene (5 bases). Germline lookup yields CDR1 MNHNS and CDR2 SASEGT. This CDR3 is 14 amino acids long. V was shortened by 4 bases and J by 2 bases, with 12 bases between the two germline ends.

The chain uses TRBV5-1 and TRBJ1-1; no definite D call. CDR1 is SGHRS, CDR2 YFSETQ, per germline. Trimming took off 2 bases at V and 0 bases at J, with 8 bases between the two ends. This CDR3 is built from 14 residues. CDR3 sequence reads: CASSFSGMNTEAFF. The CDR3, as DNA: TGCGCCAGCAGCTTTTCGGGGATGAACACTGAAGCTTTCTTT.

V gene TRBV6-1 combines with J gene TRBJ2-5; TRBD1 or TRBD2 may be the D gene (5 bases each). CDR1 and CDR2 from the germline V gene are MNHNS and SASEGT. The CDR3 length is 16 residues. V was cut by 4 bases and J by 5 bases, with 20 bases left in between. Written as DNA, the CDR3 is TGTGCCAGCAGTGGAAATCTGAGGGGCGCAGGGGAGACCCAGTACTTC. Encoded protein: CASSGNLRGAGETQYF.

The chain is built from TRBV6-1 and TRBJ2-4; D might be TRBD1 or TRBD2, each matching 7 bases. Germline V gives CDR1 MNHNS, CDR2 SASEGT. The CDR3 runs to 12 residues. The CDR3 nucleotides are TGTCAAGCAGGGGGGGTATGGAACATTCAGTACTTC. Translation: CQAGGVWNIQYF.

The chain couples TRBV4-1 to TRBJ2-1; D uncertain. CDR1 is MGHRA, CDR2 YSYEKL, per germline. The CDR3 contains 16 residues. Deletions cut 0 bases from V and 6 bases from J, with 15 bases between. The CDR3 coding sequence is TGCGCCAGCAGCCAAGATCAGGTTAGGTTGGGCAATGAGCAGTTCTTC. Translating it yields CASSQDQVRLGNEQFF.

The chain couples TRBV7-2 to TRBJ2-3; D uncertain. The CDR3 length is 14 residues. With 0 bases removed from V and 5 bases from J, the gap between germline ends came to 9 bases. The V gene's germline CDR1 is SGHTA and CDR2 FQGNSA. The CDR3 loop reads CASSLALGRDTQYF. The CDR3 region has the DNA TGTGCCAGCAGCTTAGCACTCGGAAGAGATACGCAGTATTTT.

This clone appeared a single time. The chain links TRBV2 to TRBJ2-5, with 9 positions matching TRBD1. CDR1 SNHLY and CDR2 FYNNEI come from the germline V gene. CDR3 length: 14 residues. V was clipped by 11 bases and J by 5 bases; unmatched bases: 12. CDR3 loop: CALARQGEGETQYF. CDR3 nucleotide sequence: TGTGCCCTGGCAAGACAGGGGGAAGGGGAGACCCAGTACTTC. The variable domain in full, completed from reference TRBV2 and TRBJ2-5, reads EPEVTQTPSHQVTQMGQEVILRCVPISNHLYFYWYRQILGQKVEFLVSFYNNEISEKSEIFDDQFSVERPDGSNFTLKIRSTKLEDSAMYFCALARQGEGETQYFGPGTRLLVL.

The rearrangement joins TRBV7-9 to TRBJ2-7, with 13 bases identical to TRBD2. There are 16 residues in the CDR3. The junction had 10 bases not matched to a gene; V was cut back by 5 bases and J by 6 bases. CDR1 SEHNR and CDR2 FQNEAQ come from the germline V gene (reference sequence). Here the CDR3 reads CASSQEVGTSGTEQYF. The CDR3, as DNA: TGTGCCAGCAGCCAAGAGGTTGGGACTAGCGGGACCGAGCAGTACTTC.

The rearrangement links TRBV25-1 to TRBJ2-2, with D possibly TRBD2 on 5 matching bases. V lost 6 bases and J 6 bases, leaving 8 bases between the germline ends. Germline lookup yields CDR1 MGHDK and CDR2 SYGVNS. The CDR3 length is 12 residues. In DNA form, the CDR3 reads TGTGCCAGCAGGGCTAGCCCCGGGGAGCTGTTTTTT. It yields the protein CASRASPGELFF.

The rearrangement uses TRBV6-6 and TRBJ2-7, with 11 bases that match TRBD2. This CDR3 comprises 15 residues. Germline loops: CDR1 MNHNY, CDR2 SVGAGI (reference sequence). The V and J ends lost 7 bases and 3 bases, in that order; junction bases with no gene match: 8. CDR3 amino acids: CASTSRLAGSYEQYF. In DNA form, the CDR3 reads TGTGCCAGCACCTCTAGACTAGCGGGGAGCTACGAGCAGTACTTC.

The chain carries TRBV5-6 and TRBJ2-1; D possibly corresponds to TRBD1 (5 bases). V gave up 6 bases and J gave up 2 bases, with 18 bases separating them. The CDR3 length is 16 residues. Germline-derived CDR1 and CDR2 are SGHDT and YYEEEE. For the CDR3, the DNA is TGTGCCAGCACCTTAGGGCAAGACAGCGCCTACAATGAGCAGTTCTTC. Protein: CASTLGQDSAYNEQFF.

J is TRBJ2-7 and V is TRBV5-1; D unclear. The V gene's germline CDR1 is SGHRS and CDR2 YFSETQ. The V end was cut by 1 base, the J end by 5 bases, with 10 bases between. This CDR3 is built from 13 residues. CDR3 nucleotides: TGCGCCAGCAGCTTGTTTGGGTTGAACGAGCAGTACTTC. It encodes CASSLFGLNEQYF. The whole variable domain, filled in from reference TRBV5-1 and TRBJ2-7, reads KAGVTQTPRYLIKTRGQQVTLSCSPISGHRSVSWYQQTPGQGLQFLFEYFSETQRNKGNFPGRFSGRQFSNSRSEMNVSTLELGDSALYLCASSLFGLNEQYFGPGTRLTVT.

The rearrangement uses TRBV18 and TRBJ2-7; D gene uncertain. This CDR3 contains 15 residues. Germline CDR1 and CDR2: KGHSH and LQKENI. V gave up 0 bases and J gave up 5 bases, with 14 bases separating them. The CDR3 coding sequence is TGTGCCAGCTCACCACCCTCAAGAAGCGACCACGAGCAGTACTTC. Its translation is CASSPPSRSDHEQYF.

V is TRBV6-1 and J is TRBJ2-7, with 10 bases lining up with TRBD2. The CDR3 sequence is 13 residues long. J lost 3 bases, V lost 7 bases, and 3 bases had no gene match. Germline V gene sequence: CDR1 MNHNS, CDR2 SASEGT. The CDR3 nucleotides are TGTGCCAGCACCCCTAGCGGGAGCTACGAGCAGTACTTC. Protein product: CASTPSGSYEQYF.

The rearrangement uses TRBV7-9 and TRBJ2-2; D is possibly TRBD2 (6 bases). V lost 8 bases and J lost 6, with 16 bases in between. This CDR3 spans 14 amino acids. Germline V gene lookup returns CDR1 SEHNR and CDR2 FQNEAQ (reference sequence). In DNA, the CDR3 is TGTGCCAGCGTGGGCGCAGCGGGCGCCGGGGAGCTGTTTTTT. The encoded protein is CASVGAAGAGELFF.

With regard to this clone: Other DNA sequences in this specimen translate into the identical CDR3. The V gene is TRBV5-1, the J gene TRBJ2-1, with TRBD2 as a possible D gene (6 bases). CDR3 length: 15 amino acids. From germline, CDR1 is SGHRS and CDR2 YFSETQ. With 0 bases removed from V and 8 bases from J, the gap between germline ends came to 15 bases. The CDR3 protein is CASSLAGPRDYEQFF. DNA of the CDR3: TGCGCCAGCAGCTTGGCCGGACCCCGGGACTATGAGCAGTTCTTC.

The V gene is TRBV5-6, the J gene TRBJ2-1; 9 bases fit TRBD2. CDR1 is SGHDT and CDR2 is YYEEEE in the germline V gene. The CDR3 contains 19 residues. V was pared by 0 bases and J by 0 bases, with 10 bases of the junction left unmatched. The CDR3 loop reads CASSLGGILAGLSYNEQFF. The CDR3 nucleotides are TGTGCCAGCAGCTTGGGGGGCATACTAGCGGGTCTCTCCTACAATGAGCAGTTCTTC.

This clone was found a few times. At one end the junction does not follow the germline gene, possibly because of a read error. The chain is built from TRBV4-1 and TRBJ1-3, with a weak D call TRBD1 (6 bases). This CDR3 has 15 residues. Looked up from germline, CDR1 is MGHRA and CDR2 is YSYEKL. The CDR3 DNA reads as TGCGCCAGCACCCAAGGGGGATTCGATGGAAACACCATATATTTT. Its translation: CASTQGGFDGNTIYF.

The chain has TRBV10-2 and TRBJ2-5; no clear D. Trimming pared 5 bases from V and 4 bases from J, leaving 5 bases between. The CDR3 length is 11 residues. Germline CDR1 is WSHSY and CDR2 is SAAADI. The CDR3: CASSSGETQYF. CDR3 coding DNA: TGCGCCAGCAGTTCAGGAGAGACCCAGTACTTC.

The chain combines TRBV7-2 with TRBJ2-3, with no clear D. From germline, CDR1 is SGHTA and CDR2 FQGNSA. The CDR3 has 15 residues. Trimming removed 7 bases at V and 4 bases at J, with 18 bases between. The CDR3 spells CASTYSSHMSDTQYF. The CDR3 DNA follows: TGTGCCAGCACCTACTCCTCCCATATGTCAGATACGCAGTATTTT.

In regard to this clone: Other DNA sequences in the same sample also yield this CDR3. V and J are TRBV7-2 and TRBJ2-3; D is ambiguous. The length of the CDR3 is 12 residues. V dropped 3 bases and J dropped 3 bases, with 4 bases sitting between them. Germline V CDR1 and CDR2: SGHTA, FQGNSA. Here the CDR3 DNA reads TGTGCCAGCAGCTTCTCAACAGATACGCAGTATTTT. Its protein product is CASSFSTDTQYF.

This clone has only a few counts. The chain uses TRBV7-3 and TRBJ2-1; 10 bases are shared with TRBD2. The CDR3 runs 14 residues. CDR1 is SGHTA, CDR2 FQGTGA, per germline. Trimming removed 3 bases from V and 9 bases from J; junction bases left unmatched: 5. CDR3 in amino acids: CASSFGLAVGEQFF. The CDR3 nucleotides are TGTGCCAGCAGCTTTGGACTAGCGGTCGGTGAGCAGTTCTTC.

The gene calls are TRBV7-2 and TRBJ2-1; no clear D. The CDR3 totals 12 residues. Germline V CDR1 and CDR2: SGHTA, FQGNSA. The V and J ends lost 2 bases and 9 bases respectively, with 8 bases between them. The DNA of the CDR3 is TGTGCCAGCAGCTTACGGCCCAGTGAGCAGTTCTTC. Protein sequence: CASSLRPSEQFF. The entire variable domain, with the rest obtained from reference TRBV7-2 and TRBJ2-1, is as follows: GAGVSQSPSNKVTEKGKDVELRCDPISGHTALYWYRQSLGQGLEFLIYFQGNSAPDKSGLPSDRFSAERTGGSVSTLTIQRTQQEDSAVYLCASSLRPSEQFFGPGTRLTVL.

This clone was recorded at least ten times. The rearrangement uses TRBV2 and TRBJ2-2; a possible D gene is TRBD1 (5 bases). Germline V gene lookup returns CDR1 SNHLY and CDR2 FYNNEI. This CDR3 comprises 14 residues. The V gene lost 2 bases and the J gene lost 4 bases, with 8 bases spanning the gap. The CDR3 region is CASSEQGSTGELFF. CDR3 DNA sequence: TGTGCCAGCAGTGAACAGGGAAGCACCGGGGAGCTGTTTTTT. Full variable domain (missing parts from reference TRBV2 and TRBJ2-2): EPEVTQTPSHQVTQMGQEVILRCVPISNHLYFYWYRQILGQKVEFLVSFYNNEISEKSEIFDDQFSVERPDGSNFTLKIRSTKLEDSAMYFCASSEQGSTGELFFGEGSRLTVL.

The chain combines TRBV29-1 with TRBJ2-2; 7 bases fit TRBD2. From germline, CDR1 is SQVTM and CDR2 ANQGSEA. Trimming at V came to 0 bases and at J to 4 bases, leaving 11 bases not matched to a gene. The CDR3 runs 17 residues. Written as DNA, the CDR3 is TGCAGCGTTGAAGAACACAGGAGCGGGATACCCACCGGGGAGCTGTTTTTT. Its translation is CSVEEHRSGIPTGELFF.

This chain uses TRBV5-4 with TRBJ2-3; no clear D. Per germline, CDR1 SGHNT and CDR2 YYREEE (reference sequence). This CDR3 is built from 13 residues. V lost 4 bases, J lost 1 base, and 7 bases lay in between. CDR3 in DNA: TGTGCCAGCAGCCAGGAACGCACAGATACGCAGTATTTT. Translating it yields CASSQERTDTQYF.